This T cell receptor beta chain was documented in a study of T cell responses to AZD1222 COVID-19 vaccine. Whole-study findings and limits: Just 5 to 7 people given AZD1222 tested seropositive at baseline.

On this clone: The target antigen is unknown.

Produced via immunoSEQ multiplex PCR; TCRdb's table is partial and in-frame only. Among 120,000 or so clones listed, roughly 91% were seen once. The TCR was taken from an adult in good health. This specimen was peripheral blood, taken on day 0 of MenACWY control vaccination.

The CDR3 loop reads CASSLGQQETQYF. In nucleotides, the CDR3 is TGTGCCAGCAGCCTTGGACAGCAAGAGACCCAGTACTTC. The chain employs TRBV5-4 and TRBJ2-5; D is perhaps TRBD1 (6 bases). CDR1 and CDR2 from the germline V gene are SGHNT and YYREEE (reference sequence). Deletions cut 4 bases from V and 2 bases from J, with 9 bases between. The CDR3 length is 13 residues.